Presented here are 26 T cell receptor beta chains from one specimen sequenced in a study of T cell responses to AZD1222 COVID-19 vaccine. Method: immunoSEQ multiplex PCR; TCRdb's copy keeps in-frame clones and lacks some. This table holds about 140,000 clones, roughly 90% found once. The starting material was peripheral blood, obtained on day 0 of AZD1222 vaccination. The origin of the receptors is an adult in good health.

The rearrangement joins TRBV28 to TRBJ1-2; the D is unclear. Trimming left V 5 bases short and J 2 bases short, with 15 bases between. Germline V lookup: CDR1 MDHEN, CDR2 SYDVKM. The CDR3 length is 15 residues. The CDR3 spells CASSIRTGFNYGYTF. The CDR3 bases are TGTGCCAGCAGTATCCGGACGGGGTTCAACTATGGCTACACCTTC.

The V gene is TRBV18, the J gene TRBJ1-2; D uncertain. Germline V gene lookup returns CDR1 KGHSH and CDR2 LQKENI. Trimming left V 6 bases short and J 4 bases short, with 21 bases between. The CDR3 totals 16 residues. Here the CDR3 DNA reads TGTGCCAGCTCTCCCCTTGACACGCCGCACACCTATGGCTACACCTTC. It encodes CASSPLDTPHTYGYTF.

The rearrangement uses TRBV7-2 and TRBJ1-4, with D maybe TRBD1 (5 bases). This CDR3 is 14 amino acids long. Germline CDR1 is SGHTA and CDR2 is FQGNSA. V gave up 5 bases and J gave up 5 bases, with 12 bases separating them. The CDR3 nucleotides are TGTGCCAGCAGCCGTGACAGACGAAATGAAAAACTGTTTTTT. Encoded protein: CASSRDRRNEKLFF. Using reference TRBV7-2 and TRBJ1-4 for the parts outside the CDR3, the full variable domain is GAGVSQSPSNKVTEKGKDVELRCDPISGHTALYWYRQSLGQGLEFLIYFQGNSAPDKSGLPSDRFSAERTGGSVSTLTIQRTQQEDSAVYLCASSRDRRNEKLFFGSGTQLSVL.

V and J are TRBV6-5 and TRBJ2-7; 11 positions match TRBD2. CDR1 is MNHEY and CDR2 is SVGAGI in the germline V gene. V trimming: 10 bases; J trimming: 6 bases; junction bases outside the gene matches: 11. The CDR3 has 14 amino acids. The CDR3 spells CATLAGGHASEQYF. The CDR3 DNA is TGTGCCACCCTAGCGGGAGGACATGCATCCGAGCAGTACTTC.

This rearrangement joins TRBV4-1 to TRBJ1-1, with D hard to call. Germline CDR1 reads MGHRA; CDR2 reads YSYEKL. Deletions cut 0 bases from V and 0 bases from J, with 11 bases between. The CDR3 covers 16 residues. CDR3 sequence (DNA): TGCGCCAGCAGCCAAGACTACGAGTCCATGAACACTGAAGCTTTCTTT. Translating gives CASSQDYESMNTEAFF.

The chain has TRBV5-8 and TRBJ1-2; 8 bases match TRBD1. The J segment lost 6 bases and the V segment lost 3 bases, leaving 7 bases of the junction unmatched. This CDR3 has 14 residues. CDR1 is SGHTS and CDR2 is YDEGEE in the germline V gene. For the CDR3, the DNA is TGTGCCAGCAGCTATGGACAGGGCAGCCATGGCTACACCTTC. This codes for CASSYGQGSHGYTF.

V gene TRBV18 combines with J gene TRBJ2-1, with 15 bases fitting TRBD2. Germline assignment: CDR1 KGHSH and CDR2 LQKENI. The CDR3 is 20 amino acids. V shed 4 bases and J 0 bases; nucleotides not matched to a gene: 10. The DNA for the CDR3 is TGTGCCAGCTCACATACGGGACTAGCGGGAGGAGGGGGCTCCTACAATGAGCAGTTCTTC. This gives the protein CASSHTGLAGGGGSYNEQFF.

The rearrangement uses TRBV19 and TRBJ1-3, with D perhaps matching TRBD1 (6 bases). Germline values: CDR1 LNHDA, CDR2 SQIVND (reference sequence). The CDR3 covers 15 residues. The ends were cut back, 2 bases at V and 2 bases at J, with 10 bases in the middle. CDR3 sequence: CASSISGAPGNTIYF. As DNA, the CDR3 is TGTGCCAGTAGTATATCGGGGGCGCCTGGAAACACCATATATTTT.

CDR3: CASSPFNAGYYEQYF. CDR3 DNA: TGCGCCAGCAGCCCCTTCAATGCGGGATACTACGAGCAGTACTTC. The chain combines TRBV5-1 with TRBJ2-7; TRBD2 might be the D (6 bases). Germline V gene lookup returns CDR1 SGHRS and CDR2 YFSETQ. The CDR3 loop spans 15 amino acids. Trimming took 4 bases from V and 3 from J, leaving 17 bases between them.

Here the CDR3 reads CATSLGGSGANVLTF. CDR3 nucleotides: TGTGCCACCAGCCTGGGAGGATCTGGGGCCAACGTCCTGACTTTC. The chain is built from TRBV15 and TRBJ2-6; possible D gene TRBD2, 6 bases. CDR3 length equals 15 residues. V lost 5 bases to trimming and J lost 1 base, with 9 bases between them. Germline assignment: CDR1 LNHNV and CDR2 YYDKDF (reference sequence).

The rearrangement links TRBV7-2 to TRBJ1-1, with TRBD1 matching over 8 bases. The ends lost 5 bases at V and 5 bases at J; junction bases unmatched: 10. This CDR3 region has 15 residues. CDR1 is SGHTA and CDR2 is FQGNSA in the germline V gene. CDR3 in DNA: TGTGCCAGCAGCCAAACAGGGGGGTCTTGGACTGAAGCTTTCTTT. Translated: CASSQTGGSWTEAFF.

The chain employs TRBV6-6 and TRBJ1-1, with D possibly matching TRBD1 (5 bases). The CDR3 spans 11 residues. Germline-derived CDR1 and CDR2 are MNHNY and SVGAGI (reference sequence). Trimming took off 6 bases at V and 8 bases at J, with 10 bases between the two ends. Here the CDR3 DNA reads TGTGCCAGCAGCGATTCAGGGGAAGCTTTCTTT. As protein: CASSDSGEAFF.

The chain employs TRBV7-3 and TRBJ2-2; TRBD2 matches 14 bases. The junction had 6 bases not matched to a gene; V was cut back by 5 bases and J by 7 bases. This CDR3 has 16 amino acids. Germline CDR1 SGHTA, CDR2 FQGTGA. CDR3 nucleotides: TGTGCCAGCAGCCGGGGACTAGCGGGAGCGGTCGGGGAGCTGTTTTTT. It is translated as CASSRGLAGAVGELFF.

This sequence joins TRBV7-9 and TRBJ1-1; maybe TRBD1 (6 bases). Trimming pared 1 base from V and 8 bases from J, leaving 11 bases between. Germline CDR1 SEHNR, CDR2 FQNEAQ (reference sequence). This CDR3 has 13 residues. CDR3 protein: CASSLGGDREAFF. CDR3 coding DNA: TGTGCCAGCAGCTTAGGAGGCGACAGGGAAGCTTTCTTT.

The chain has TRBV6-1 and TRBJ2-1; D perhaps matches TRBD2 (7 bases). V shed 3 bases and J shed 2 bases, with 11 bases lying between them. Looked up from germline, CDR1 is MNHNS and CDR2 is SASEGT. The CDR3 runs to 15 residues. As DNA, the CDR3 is TGTGCCAGCAGTGAGGACAGCGGGACCTACAATGAGCAGTTCTTC. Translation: CASSEDSGTYNEQFF.

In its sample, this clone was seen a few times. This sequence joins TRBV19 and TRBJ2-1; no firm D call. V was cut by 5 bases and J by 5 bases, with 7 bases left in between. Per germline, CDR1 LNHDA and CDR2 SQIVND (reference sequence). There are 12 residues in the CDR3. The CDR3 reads CASSDRDNEQFF. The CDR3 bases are TGTGCCAGTAGTGACCGGGACAATGAGCAGTTCTTC.

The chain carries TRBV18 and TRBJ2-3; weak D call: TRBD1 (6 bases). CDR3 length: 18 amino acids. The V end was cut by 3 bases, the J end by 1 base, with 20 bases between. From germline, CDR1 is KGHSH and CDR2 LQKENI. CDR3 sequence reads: CASSPDREQPRGTDTQYF. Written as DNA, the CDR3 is TGTGCCAGCTCACCGGACAGAGAACAGCCTAGGGGCACAGATACGCAGTATTTT. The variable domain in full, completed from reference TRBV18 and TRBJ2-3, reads NAGVMQNPRHLVRRRGQEARLRCSPMKGHSHVYWYRQLPEEGLKFMVYLQKENIIDESGMPKERFSAEFPKEGPSILRIQQVVRGDSAAYFCASSPDREQPRGTDTQYFGPGTRLTVL.

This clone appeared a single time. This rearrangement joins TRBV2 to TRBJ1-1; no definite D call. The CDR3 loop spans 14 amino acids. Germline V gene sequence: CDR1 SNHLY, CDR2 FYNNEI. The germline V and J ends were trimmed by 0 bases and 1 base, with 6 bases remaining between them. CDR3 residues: CASSEALRNTEAFF. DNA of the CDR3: TGTGCCAGCAGTGAAGCGCTTCGGAACACTGAAGCTTTCTTT.

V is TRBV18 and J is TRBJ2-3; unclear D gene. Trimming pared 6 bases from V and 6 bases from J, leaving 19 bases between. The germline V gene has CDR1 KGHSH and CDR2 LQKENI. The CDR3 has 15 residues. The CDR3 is CASSPDPFYRDTQYF. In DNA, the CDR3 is TGTGCCAGCTCTCCGGACCCTTTTTACCGGGATACGCAGTATTTT.

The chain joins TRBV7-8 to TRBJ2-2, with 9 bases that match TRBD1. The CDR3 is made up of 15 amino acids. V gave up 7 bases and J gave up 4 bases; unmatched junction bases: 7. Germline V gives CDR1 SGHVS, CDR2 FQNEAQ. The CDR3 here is CASTTGQGLTGELFF. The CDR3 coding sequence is TGTGCCAGCACCACGGGACAGGGTCTCACCGGGGAGCTGTTTTTT.

CDR3 bases: TGTGCCAGCAGCTTCGACAGCCTCCAAGAGACCCAGTACTTC. It codes for CASSFDSLQETQYF. The gene calls are TRBV7-9 and TRBJ2-5; D possibly corresponds to TRBD1 (5 bases). The CDR3 loop spans 14 amino acids. Trimming left V 3 bases short and J 1 base short, with 9 bases between. Germline CDR1 reads SEHNR; CDR2 reads FQNEAQ (reference sequence).

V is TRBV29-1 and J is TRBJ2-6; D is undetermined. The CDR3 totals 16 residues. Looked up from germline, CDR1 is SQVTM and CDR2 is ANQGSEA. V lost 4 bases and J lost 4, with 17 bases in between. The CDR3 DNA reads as TGCAGCGTTGTGGGCAGCCCCAGACCCGGGGCCAACGTCCTGACTTTC. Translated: CSVVGSPRPGANVLTF.

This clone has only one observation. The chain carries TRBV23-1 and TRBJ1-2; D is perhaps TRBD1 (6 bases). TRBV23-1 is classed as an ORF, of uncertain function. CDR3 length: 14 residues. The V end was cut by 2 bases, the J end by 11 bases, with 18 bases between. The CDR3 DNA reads TGCGCCAGCAGTCAAGCCCAGGGGCTATTTGGGTACACCTTC. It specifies CASSQAQGLFGYTF.

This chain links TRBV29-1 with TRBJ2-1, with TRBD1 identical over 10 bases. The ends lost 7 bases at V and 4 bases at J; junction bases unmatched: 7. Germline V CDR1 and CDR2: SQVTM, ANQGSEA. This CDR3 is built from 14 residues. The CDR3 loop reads CSAGTGDLYNEQFF. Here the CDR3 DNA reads TGCAGCGCTGGGACAGGGGACCTGTACAATGAGCAGTTCTTC.

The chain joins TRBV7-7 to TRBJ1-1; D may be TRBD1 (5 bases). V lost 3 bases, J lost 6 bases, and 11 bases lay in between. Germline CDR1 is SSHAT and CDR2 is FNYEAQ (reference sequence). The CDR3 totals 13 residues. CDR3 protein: CASSFQGASEAFF. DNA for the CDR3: TGTGCCAGCAGCTTCCAGGGCGCGTCTGAAGCTTTCTTT.

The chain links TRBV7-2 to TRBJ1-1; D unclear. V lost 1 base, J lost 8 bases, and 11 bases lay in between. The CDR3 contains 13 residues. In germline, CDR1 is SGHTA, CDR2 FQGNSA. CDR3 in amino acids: CASSLGLGREAFF. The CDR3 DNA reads TGTGCCAGCAGCTTAGGGTTGGGGAGGGAAGCTTTCTTT.